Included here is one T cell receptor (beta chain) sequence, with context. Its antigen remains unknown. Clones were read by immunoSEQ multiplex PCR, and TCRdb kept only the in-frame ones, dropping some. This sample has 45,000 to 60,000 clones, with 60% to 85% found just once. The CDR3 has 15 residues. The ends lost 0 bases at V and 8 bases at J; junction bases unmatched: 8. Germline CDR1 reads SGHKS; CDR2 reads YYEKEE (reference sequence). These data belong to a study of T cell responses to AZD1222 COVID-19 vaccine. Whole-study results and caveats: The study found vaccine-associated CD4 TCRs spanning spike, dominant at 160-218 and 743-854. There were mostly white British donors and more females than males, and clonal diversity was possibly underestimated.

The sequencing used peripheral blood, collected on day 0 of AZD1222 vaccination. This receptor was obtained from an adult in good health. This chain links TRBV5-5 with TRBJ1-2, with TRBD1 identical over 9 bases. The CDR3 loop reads CASSLGDRVVIGYTF. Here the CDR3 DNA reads TGTGCCAGCAGCTTGGGGGACAGGGTGGTGATCGGCTACACCTTC.